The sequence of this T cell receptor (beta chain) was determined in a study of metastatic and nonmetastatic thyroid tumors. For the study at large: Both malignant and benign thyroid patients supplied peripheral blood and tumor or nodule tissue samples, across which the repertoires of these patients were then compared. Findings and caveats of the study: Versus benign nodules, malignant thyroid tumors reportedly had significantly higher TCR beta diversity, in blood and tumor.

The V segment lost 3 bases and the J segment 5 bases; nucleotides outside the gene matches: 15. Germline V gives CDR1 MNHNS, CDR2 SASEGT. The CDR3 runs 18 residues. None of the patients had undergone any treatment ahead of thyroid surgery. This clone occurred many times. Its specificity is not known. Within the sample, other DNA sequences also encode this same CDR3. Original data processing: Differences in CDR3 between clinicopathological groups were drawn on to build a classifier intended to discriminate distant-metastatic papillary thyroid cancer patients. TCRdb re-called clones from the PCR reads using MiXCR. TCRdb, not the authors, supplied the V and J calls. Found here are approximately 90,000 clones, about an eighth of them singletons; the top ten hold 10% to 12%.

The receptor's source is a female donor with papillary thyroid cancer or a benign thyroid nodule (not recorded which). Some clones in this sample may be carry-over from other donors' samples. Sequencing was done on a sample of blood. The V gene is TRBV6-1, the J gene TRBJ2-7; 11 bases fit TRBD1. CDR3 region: CASSDFRYGQGAGHEQYF. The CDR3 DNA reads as TGTGCCAGCAGTGATTTTCGATACGGACAGGGGGCGGGCCACGAGCAGTACTTC.